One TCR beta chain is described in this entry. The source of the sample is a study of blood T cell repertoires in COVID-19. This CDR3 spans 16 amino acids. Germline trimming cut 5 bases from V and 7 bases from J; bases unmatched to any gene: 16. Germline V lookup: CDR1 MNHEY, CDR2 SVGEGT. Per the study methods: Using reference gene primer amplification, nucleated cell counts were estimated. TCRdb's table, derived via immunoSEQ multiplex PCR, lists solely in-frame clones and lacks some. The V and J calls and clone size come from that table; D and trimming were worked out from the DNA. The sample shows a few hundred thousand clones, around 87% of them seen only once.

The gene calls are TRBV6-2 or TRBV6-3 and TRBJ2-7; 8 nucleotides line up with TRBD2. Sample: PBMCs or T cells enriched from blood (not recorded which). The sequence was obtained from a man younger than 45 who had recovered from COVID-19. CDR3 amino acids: CASSRDSGTLVGEQYF. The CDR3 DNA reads TGTGCCAGCAGTCGGGATAGCGGGACCCTTGTGGGGGAGCAGTACTTC.